The following is a TCR beta chain sequence with its context. Its target is unknown. The record originates from a study of early T cells in non-severe SARS-CoV-2 infection. Study overall: Whole-blood bulk RNA, unsorted, was sequenced, and chains were unpaired.

Each CDR3 protein gets one entry after TCRdb re-called the 5' RACE reads with MiXCR. The sample yields tens of thousands of distinct CDR3 sequences, about 11% seen once. Notes on the study in general: VDJdb-based annotation leaned toward anti-spike CD8 responses and missed private and CD4 specificities.

This clonotype originated in an adult who was a healthcare worker with PCR-confirmed SARS-CoV-2 infection or an uninfected control (not recorded which). Sequencing was carried out using whole blood.

This CDR3 reads CASRDLSYNEQFF. CDR3 DNA sequence: TGTGCCAGCAGGGACCTAAGTTACAATGAGCAGTTCTTC. This chain joins TRBV6-6 and TRBJ2-1, with D uncertain. CDR3 length equals 13 residues. Looked up from germline, CDR1 is MNHNY and CDR2 is SVGAGI (reference sequence). With 6 bases removed from V and 4 bases from J, the gap between germline ends came to 10 bases.